A selection of T cell receptor beta chains follows, all from one sample in a study of identical twins. TCRdb reprocessed the 5' RACE reads via MiXCR and lists one record per CDR3 protein. This table holds more than 600,000 distinct CDR3 sequences, approximately 18% found once. Another study also made use of these data, one on T cells expressing NK-cell markers.

The sample comprised PBMCs. These receptors all stem from a woman aged 18-29 years in good health. Each CDR3 is given with its conserved first and last residue. A D gene is named only where the DNA matches it firmly. The size field is filled for only some rows; it gives once, few, many or a size class.

d_call,v_call,j_call,clone_size,cdr3_aa,cdr3_nt
.,TRBV20-1,TRBJ2-3,.,CSLKSTDTQYF,TGCAGCCTTAAGTCCACAGATACGCAGTATTTT
.,TRBV7-8,TRBJ2-1,.,CASSNQGRRGVPFGRNEQFF,TGTGCCAGCAGCAATCAGGGTCGCAGAGGGGTCCCATTTGGAAGGAATGAGCAGTTCTTC
.,TRBV7-2,TRBJ1-1,.,CASSFQLRNTEAFF,TGTGCCAGCAGCTTCCAGCTTCGAAACACTGAAGCTTTCTTT
.,TRBV5-1,TRBJ2-3,few,CASSLVKPTDTQYF,TGCGCCAGCAGCTTGGTAAAGCCCACAGATACGCAGTATTTT
TRBD1,TRBV20-1,TRBJ1-6,.,CSARWGGQGESPLHF,TGCAGTGCTAGGTGGGGGGGACAGGGGGAATCACCCCTCCACTTT
.,TRBV5-1,TRBJ2-1,many,CASSLRQSSYNEQFF,TGTGCCAGCAGCTTACGGCAGAGCTCCTACAATGAGCAGTTCTTC
.,TRBV6-6,TRBJ1-5,many,CASSPGNQPQHF,TGTGCCAGCAGTCCAGGGAATCAGCCCCAGCATTTT
.,TRBV4-3,TRBJ2-1,.,CASSQEVPGYNEQFF,TGCGCCAGCAGCCAAGAGGTACCAGGCTACAATGAGCAGTTCTTC
.,TRBV6-2/TRBV6-3,TRBJ2-7,few,CASSYFATEQYF,TGTGCCAGCAGTTACTTTGCAACCGAGCAGTACTTC
.,TRBV11-2,TRBJ2-1,.,CASSFSRDSPYNEQFF,TGTGCCAGCAGCTTTAGCCGGGACTCCCCCTACAATGAGCAGTTCTTC
.,TRBV5-5,TRBJ2-1,few,CASSLVDSYNEQFF,TGTGCCAGCAGCTTGGTGGACAGCTACAATGAGCAGTTCTTC
TRBD1,TRBV12-3/TRBV12-4,TRBJ1-2,.,CASSHRTGRGGYTF,TGTGCCAGCAGCCACCGGACAGGGAGGGGTGGCTACACCTTC
TRBD1,TRBV6-1,TRBJ2-1,.,CASSRDRARYNEQFF,TGTGCCAGCAGTAGGGACAGGGCCAGGTACAATGAGCAGTTCTTC
TRBD2,TRBV12-3/TRBV12-4,TRBJ2-5,many,CASSSGTGGETQYF,TGTGCCAGCAGTTCCGGGACGGGGGGAGAGACCCAGTACTTC
.,TRBV18,TRBJ2-3,.,CASSRLQDTQYF,TGTGCCAGCTCGCGTCTCCAAGATACGCAGTATTTT
.,TRBV7-9,TRBJ2-7,few,CASSLAGLPPRQYF,TGTGCCAGCAGCTTAGCGGGACTGCCCCCCCGGCAGTACTTC
TRBD2,TRBV5-1,TRBJ2-1,.,CASSPNWAGDWNEQFF,TGCGCCAGCAGCCCCAATTGGGCGGGAGATTGGAATGAGCAGTTCTTC
.,TRBV20-1,TRBJ2-2,few,CSAPNVGVTGELFF,TGCAGTGCTCCGAACGTGGGGGTGACCGGGGAGCTGTTTTTT
.,TRBV5-1,TRBJ2-7,.,CASSPRGDTYYEQYF,TGCGCCAGCAGCCCCAGGGGTGATACGTACTACGAGCAGTACTTC